The next 26 T cell receptor beta chains were all read from a single sample in a study of cytomegalovirus exposure and HLA in healthy donors. Measured with immunoSEQ multiplex PCR; TCRdb has only the in-frame clones, and not every one. The table lists approximately 140,000 clones, approximately 86% of them singletons. Sequenced sample: PBMCs. These receptors were obtained from a man between 18 and 29 years old in good health and CMV-seropositive.

The chain uses TRBV5-4 and TRBJ2-2; 7 bases agree with TRBD1. The V segment lost 4 bases and the J segment 0 bases; nucleotides outside the gene matches: 12. CDR3 length equals 18 residues. Looked up from germline, CDR1 is SGHNT and CDR2 is YYREEE (reference sequence). CDR3: CASSPIGQEPPNTGELFF. CDR3 DNA sequence: TGTGCCAGCAGCCCCATCGGACAGGAACCCCCGAACACCGGGGAGCTGTTTTTT.

The J gene is TRBJ2-1, the V gene TRBV16; D is uncertain. The germline V and J ends were trimmed by 0 bases and 9 bases, with 12 bases remaining between them. Germline assignment: CDR1 KGHSY and CDR2 FQNENV. There are 14 residues in the CDR3. The CDR3 here is CASSQSLGPSEQFF. The CDR3 DNA reads as TGTGCCAGCAGCCAATCGCTGGGCCCGAGTGAGCAGTTCTTC.

This clone was detected only once. The chain couples TRBV6-5 to TRBJ2-7; 9 bases fit TRBD1. The CDR3 extends over 14 amino acids. After removal of 4 bases from V and 3 bases from J, the junction contained 4 bases not matched to a gene. Germline values: CDR1 MNHEY, CDR2 SVGAGI. Here the CDR3 reads CASSWDRDSYEQYF. For the CDR3, the DNA is TGTGCCAGCAGTTGGGACAGGGATAGCTACGAGCAGTACTTC.

DNA for the CDR3: TGTGCCAGCAGCTTGGCCGGGAGCACAGATACGCAGTATTTT. This gives the protein CASSLAGSTDTQYF. The chain recombines TRBV5-4 with TRBJ2-3; the D is unclear. The CDR3 consists of 14 residues. Trimming removed 0 bases from V and 0 bases from J, with 5 bases in between. Germline V gene sequence: CDR1 SGHNT, CDR2 YYREEE (reference sequence).

V and J are TRBV19 and TRBJ1-3; a possible D gene is TRBD1 (6 bases). The CDR3 sequence is 15 residues long. Germline V lookup: CDR1 LNHDA, CDR2 SQIVND (reference sequence). The ends were cut back, 1 base at V and 1 base at J, with 8 bases in the middle. DNA for the CDR3: TGTGCCAGTAGTATAGGCCAGGGGTCTGGAAACACCATATATTTT. Translating it yields CASSIGQGSGNTIYF.

V usage is TRBV9 and J usage is TRBJ2-3; 8 bases fit TRBD1. CDR3 length: 14 residues. Trimming cost V 3 bases and J 3 bases; bases outside gene matches: 3. From germline, CDR1 is SGDLS and CDR2 YYNGEE. CDR3 sequence (DNA): TGTGCCAGCAGCGCCGGGACAGGTACAGATACGCAGTATTTT. It translates to CASSAGTGTDTQYF.

This chain joins TRBV5-1 and TRBJ2-1, with a weak D call TRBD1 (6 bases). Germline V CDR1 and CDR2: SGHRS, YFSETQ. The CDR3 covers 14 residues. Between the trimmed V and J ends, which lost 3 bases and 5 bases, there was a span of 12 bases. The CDR3 spells CASSSYGTNNEQFF. CDR3 coding DNA: TGCGCCAGCAGCTCATACGGGACAAACAATGAGCAGTTCTTC.

V and J are TRBV5-5 and TRBJ2-5; 9 positions agree with TRBD1. Trimming cost V 4 bases and J 5 bases; bases outside gene matches: 9. CDR3 length equals 15 residues. Germline V lookup: CDR1 SGHKS, CDR2 YYEKEE (reference sequence). CDR3: CASSGTGQGGETQYF. CDR3 sequence (DNA): TGTGCCAGCAGCGGAACGGGACAGGGCGGGGAGACCCAGTACTTC.

The chain couples TRBV15 to TRBJ1-5; 9 bases match TRBD1. Germline CDR1 reads LNHNV; CDR2 reads YYDKDF (reference sequence). CDR3 length: 15 amino acids. The V segment lost 1 base and the J segment 4 bases; nucleotides outside the gene matches: 2. The CDR3 sequence: CATSRGGTGNQPQHF. CDR3 sequence (DNA): TGTGCCACCAGCAGAGGGGGGACAGGGAATCAGCCCCAGCATTTT.

This chain connects TRBV27 to TRBJ1-2; 9 bases agree with TRBD1. CDR3 length: 16 residues. Germline CDR1 reads MNHEY; CDR2 reads SMNVEV (reference sequence). The V and J ends lost 4 bases and 4 bases, in that order; junction bases with no gene match: 10. The CDR3 DNA reads TGTGCCAGCAGTTCATCACAAGGACAGGGGATCTATGGCTACACCTTC. Protein sequence: CASSSSQGQGIYGYTF.

J is TRBJ2-1 and V is TRBV27, with a weak D call TRBD2 (6 bases). The CDR3 runs to 13 residues. Germline CDR1 and CDR2: MNHEY and SMNVEV (reference sequence). Trimming took 2 bases from V and 9 from J, leaving 11 bases between them. In nucleotides, the CDR3 is TGTGCCAGCAGTTTAGGGGGGTCATTTGAGCAGTTCTTC. Protein product: CASSLGGSFEQFF.

This chain uses TRBV5-1 with TRBJ2-1, with a weak D call TRBD2 (6 bases). The germline V gene has CDR1 SGHRS and CDR2 YFSETQ. There are 14 residues in the CDR3. With 2 bases removed from V and 6 bases from J, the gap between germline ends came to 12 bases. CDR3 loop: CASSLRLGSNEQFF. As DNA, the CDR3 is TGCGCCAGCAGCTTAAGACTAGGTAGCAATGAGCAGTTCTTC.

This sequence joins TRBV7-6 and TRBJ2-1; D is undetermined. With 3 bases removed from V and 10 bases from J, the gap between germline ends came to 7 bases. This CDR3 spans 11 amino acids. Germline assignment: CDR1 SGHVS and CDR2 FNYEAQ. CDR3 sequence reads: CASSFWQEQFF. The CDR3 nucleotides are TGTGCCAGCAGCTTTTGGCAAGAGCAGTTCTTC.

This clone was detected once. The chain links TRBV29-1 to TRBJ1-1; 9 nucleotides match TRBD1. The CDR3 contains 14 residues. Germline CDR1 SQVTM, CDR2 ANQGSEA. V dropped 6 bases and J dropped 8; count of bases not matched to a gene: 13. CDR3: CSVADTGGRLEAFF. DNA of the CDR3: TGCAGCGTCGCCGATACAGGGGGCAGGTTAGAAGCTTTCTTT. Based on the CDR3 plus reference TRBV29-1 and TRBJ1-1, the full variable domain is SAVISQKPSRDICQRGTSLTIQCQVDSQVTMMFWYRQQPGQSLTLIATANQGSEATYESGFVIDKFPISRPNLTFSTLTVSNMSPEDSSIYLCSVADTGGRLEAFFGQGTRLTVV.

The genes are TRBV6-5 and TRBJ1-2; TRBD1 matches at 7 bases. V dropped 7 bases and J dropped 4; count of bases not matched to a gene: 9. The germline V gene encodes CDR1 MNHEY and CDR2 SVGAGI. This CDR3 has 14 amino acids. The CDR3, as DNA: TGTGCCAGCACCTACAACCGGGACAGCTATGGCTACACCTTC. This sequence encodes CASTYNRDSYGYTF.

The CDR3 sequence is CASSEQGENTGELFF. CDR3 DNA: TGTGCCAGCAGTGAACAGGGGGAGAACACCGGGGAGCTGTTTTTT. The gene calls are TRBV2 and TRBJ2-2, with TRBD1 matching 7 bases. This CDR3 spans 15 amino acids. The ends lost 2 bases at V and 1 base at J; junction bases unmatched: 1. Germline V gene sequence: CDR1 SNHLY, CDR2 FYNNEI.

Only one count was recorded for this clone. The chain employs TRBV7-3 and TRBJ2-7, with D possibly TRBD1 on 5 matching bases. The CDR3 has 13 amino acids. Trimming took 2 bases from V and 2 from J, leaving 7 bases between them. Germline V gene lookup returns CDR1 SGHTA and CDR2 FQGTGA. The CDR3 coding sequence is TGTGCCAGCAGCTTAGACAGAACCTACGAGCAGTACTTC. Its translation is CASSLDRTYEQYF.

The J gene is TRBJ1-1, the V gene TRBV19; D ambiguous. The CDR3 loop spans 13 amino acids. Germline CDR1 is LNHDA and CDR2 is SQIVND (reference sequence). V shed 6 bases and J shed 3 bases, with 11 bases lying between them. DNA for the CDR3: TGTGCCAGTAGGGATTTAGAGGACACTGAAGCTTTCTTT. It specifies CASRDLEDTEAFF. The full variable domain, rest sourced from reference TRBV19 and TRBJ1-1, is DGGITQSPKYLFRKEGQNVTLSCEQNLNHDAMYWYRQDPGQGLRLIYYSQIVNDFQKGDIAEGYSVSREKKESFPLTVTSAQKNPTAFYLCASRDLEDTEAFFGQGTRLTVV.

This chain links TRBV6-6 with TRBJ1-2; 7 bases line up with TRBD1. V trimming: 6 bases; J trimming: 1 base; junction bases outside the gene matches: 2. CDR1 MNHNY and CDR2 SVGAGI come from the germline V gene (reference sequence). This CDR3 contains 13 residues. The CDR3 sequence is CASSWDSNYGYTF. The CDR3 DNA follows: TGTGCCAGCAGCTGGGACAGTAACTATGGCTACACCTTC.

J is TRBJ2-7 and V is TRBV27; possible D gene TRBD1, 6 bases. The V and J ends lost 5 bases and 3 bases respectively, with 14 bases between them. The CDR3 has 14 residues. Germline V gives CDR1 MNHEY, CDR2 SMNVEV (reference sequence). The CDR3 DNA sequence: TGTGCCAGCAGTCTGACAGGAATCAACTACGAGCAGTACTTC. It specifies CASSLTGINYEQYF.

This sequence joins TRBV27 and TRBJ2-5; TRBD1 agrees at 9 bases. This CDR3 region has 15 residues. V lost 6 bases to trimming and J lost 1 base; unmatched junction nucleotides: 6. Germline V gene lookup returns CDR1 MNHEY and CDR2 SMNVEV (reference sequence). CDR3 residues: CASSKGQGAQETQYF. The CDR3 region has the DNA TGTGCCAGCAGCAAGGGACAGGGAGCCCAAGAGACCCAGTACTTC.

The rearrangement joins TRBV27 to TRBJ1-1; 8 bases align to TRBD1. With 5 bases clipped from V and 4 bases from J, the junction kept 9 bases outside the gene matches. Looked up from germline, CDR1 is MNHEY and CDR2 is SMNVEV (reference sequence). The CDR3 covers 15 residues. The CDR3 DNA sequence: TGTGCCAGCAGTCCCCGGACAGGGTGGGCCACTGAAGCTTTCTTT. This translates into CASSPRTGWATEAFF.

Written as DNA, the CDR3 is TGTGCCAGCAGCGTAGGCGGCGAGACCTACAATGAGCAGTTCTTC. This sequence encodes CASSVGGETYNEQFF. J is TRBJ2-1 and V is TRBV9, with D unclear. CDR1 and CDR2 from the germline V gene are SGDLS and YYNGEE. The V and J ends lost 0 bases and 2 bases respectively, with 9 bases between them. The CDR3 length is 15 residues.

The chain has TRBV6-5 and TRBJ1-5; D gene unclear. Germline values: CDR1 MNHEY, CDR2 SVGAGI. The CDR3 spans 13 residues. V gave up 0 bases and J gave up 7 bases, with 7 bases separating them. The CDR3, as DNA: TGTGCCAGCAGTTACTCTAACAAGCAGCCCCAGCATTTT. It is translated as CASSYSNKQPQHF.

The chain recombines TRBV10-3 with TRBJ2-2; no clear D gene. Germline assignment: CDR1 ENHRY and CDR2 SYGVKD. The CDR3 has 14 residues. V was shortened by 10 bases and J by 3 bases, with 15 bases between the two germline ends. CDR3 region: CATQLAVHTGELFF. DNA for the CDR3: TGTGCCACCCAATTGGCCGTTCACACCGGGGAGCTGTTTTTT.

The chain carries TRBV27 and TRBJ2-7, with 12 bases that match TRBD1. The CDR3 runs to 15 residues. Germline lookup yields CDR1 MNHEY and CDR2 SMNVEV (reference sequence). With 0 bases clipped from V and 4 bases from J, the junction kept 1 base outside the gene matches. This CDR3 reads CASSLSGQGAYEQYF. CDR3 in DNA: TGTGCCAGCAGTTTATCGGGACAGGGGGCGTACGAGCAGTACTTC.